Included here is one T cell receptor beta chain sequence, with context. Its target is unknown. The data originate from a study of shared clonotypes between healthy human individuals. Study as a whole: The donor pool was made up of two women and a few men aged 18 to 49. Study-level results: The study sampled only blood, and tissue repertoires likely differ.

Genomic DNA from each subset was divided evenly over several immunoSEQ plates. Measured with immunoSEQ multiplex PCR; TCRdb has only the in-frame clones, and not every one. The sample contains millions of clones, over 85% of which appear only once. The germline V gene has CDR1 MRHNA and CDR2 SNTAGT. V gave up 4 bases and J gave up 4 bases, with 13 bases separating them. The CDR3 runs to 15 residues. The sample comprised naive CD4+ T cells sorted from blood. The subset denotes: CD45RA+ positively selected. V gene TRBV6-4 combines with J gene TRBJ2-2, with D unclear. The TCR originated in a man younger than 35 in good health. The CDR3: CASSAASAPTGELFF. The DNA of the CDR3 is TGTGCCAGCAGTGCGGCGTCAGCACCCACCGGGGAGCTGTTTTTT.